Listed below are T cell receptor beta chains from one sample, sequenced in a study of CD8 T cells in Susac syndrome. Each CDR3 protein is one row after TCRdb ran MiXCR on the immunoSEQ multiplex PCR reads. Of around 130,000 distinct CDR3 sequences listed, over 75% are singletons. Sequencing was carried out using CD8+ T cells from PBMCs. The source is a human donor with multiple sclerosis. CDR3s include the opening cysteine and the closing phenylalanine or tryptophan. A D gene is named only where the DNA matches it firmly. The listing skips clone size in some rows; elsewhere it reads once, few, many or a size class.

clone_size	j_call	d_call	cdr3_length	v_call	cdr3_aa	cdr3_nt
few	TRBJ2-2	-	15	TRBV6-5	CASSTYRAGTGKLFF	TGTGCCAGCAGTACTTACAGGGCTGGGACCGGGAAGCTGTTTTTT
once	TRBJ2-7	TRBD2	13	TRBV2	CASSVGGNYEQYF	TGTGCCAGCAGTGTCGGGGGGAACTACGAGCAGTACTTC
-	TRBJ2-5	-	12	TRBV4-1	CASSRDGETQYF	TGCGCCAGCAGCAGGGATGGAGAGACCCAGTACTTC
-	TRBJ2-1	TRBD2	15	TRBV4-1	CASSQGTSGYNEQFF	TGCGCCAGCAGCCAAGGTACTAGCGGATACAATGAGCAGTTCTTC
-	TRBJ1-2	-	14	TRBV11-2	CASSLEPRGYGYTF	TGTGCCAGCAGCTTAGAACCCAGGGGCTATGGCTACACCTTC
few	TRBJ2-3	-	12	TRBV7-9	CASRPAPDTQYF	TGTGCCAGCAGGCCAGCGCCAGATACGCAGTATTTT
-	TRBJ2-1	-	12	TRBV5-6	CASSWQGNEQFF	TGTGCCAGCAGCTGGCAGGGGAATGAGCAGTTCTTC
-	TRBJ2-1	TRBD2	16	TRBV12-5	CASGRNWGEGYNEQFF	TGTGCTAGTGGTAGGAACTGGGGGGAGGGATACAATGAGCAGTTCTTC
-	TRBJ1-1	-	13	TRBV5-1	CASSFEGNPEAFF	TGCGCCAGCAGCTTTGAGGGTAACCCTGAAGCTTTCTTT
-	TRBJ2-3	TRBD1	14	TRBV27	CASTWTGGTDTQYF	TGTGCCAGCACTTGGACAGGGGGCACAGATACGCAGTATTTT
-	TRBJ1-4	-	13	TRBV2	CAIKTALNEKLFF	TGTGCCATCAAGACGGCCCTGAATGAAAAACTGTTTTTT
few	TRBJ1-1	-	15	TRBV6-1	CAITSGGVGNTEAFF	TGTGCCATCACAAGCGGGGGGGTAGGAAACACTGAAGCTTTCTTT
-	TRBJ2-1	-	12	TRBV7-9	CASSLLRPEQFF	TGTGCCAGCAGCTTACTCCGCCCCGAGCAGTTCTTC
-	TRBJ2-1	TRBD2	16	TRBV27	CASSYLTSGVRSEQFF	TGTGCCAGCAGTTACCTCACTAGCGGGGTTAGATCTGAGCAGTTCTTC
-	TRBJ2-3	-	14	TRBV27	CASSGPYDQDTQYF	TGTGCCAGCAGTGGGCCCTATGACCAGGATACGCAGTATTTT
-	TRBJ2-1	-	12	TRBV27	CASSQLNNEQFF	TGTGCCAGCAGTCAACTTAACAATGAGCAGTTCTTC
-	TRBJ1-3	-	16	TRBV7-6	CASSLGGEGDGNTIYF	TGTGCCAGCAGCCTCGGTGGGGAAGGGGATGGAAACACCATATATTTT
-	TRBJ1-2	TRBD1	12	TRBV12-5	CASGQGASGYTF	TGTGCTAGTGGGCAGGGGGCGTCAGGCTACACCTTC
-	TRBJ1-1	TRBD1	16	TRBV7-3	CASSLAGQGAATEAFF	TGTGCCAGCAGCTTAGCGGGACAGGGGGCGGCTACTGAAGCTTTCTTT
-	TRBJ2-3	-	15	TRBV5-1	CASSMWGAGTDTQYF	TGCGCCAGCAGCATGTGGGGGGCTGGCACAGATACGCAGTATTTT
-	TRBJ2-2	-	14	TRBV6-1	CASSLQGNTGELFF	TGTGCCAGCAGTTTACAGGGGAACACCGGGGAGCTGTTTTTT
-	TRBJ1-2	-	15	TRBV4-1	CASSQGFGGDYGYTF	TGCGCCAGCAGCCAGGGATTTGGGGGCGACTATGGCTACACCTTC
-	TRBJ2-3	TRBD2	14	TRBV10-3	CAIWEGGGTDTQYF	TGTGCCATCTGGGAGGGAGGTGGCACAGATACGCAGTATTTT
-	TRBJ1-5	-	15	TRBV10-3	CAISVGREGNQPQHF	TGTGCCATCAGTGTCGGCAGGGAGGGCAATCAGCCCCAGCATTTT
-	TRBJ2-6	TRBD1	15	TRBV5-5	CASSYGTAGANVLTF	TGTGCCAGCAGCTACGGGACAGCCGGGGCCAACGTCCTGACTTTC
once	TRBJ2-2	-	11	TRBV19	CGASGIGELFF	TGTGGAGCATCAGGGATCGGGGAGCTGTTTTTT
-	TRBJ2-5	-	17	TRBV2	CASSEGPYGSNQETQYF	TGTGCCAGCAGTGAGGGGCCATACGGCTCGAATCAAGAGACCCAGTACTTC
-	TRBJ1-5	-	14	TRBV2	CASSRVRSNQPQHF	TGTGCCAGCAGCCGAGTGCGTAGCAATCAGCCCCAGCATTTT
-	TRBJ2-2	TRBD1	17	TRBV7-8	CASSSPRDRGNTGELFF	TGTGCCAGCAGCTCTCCCCGGGACAGGGGGAACACCGGGGAGCTGTTTTTT
few	TRBJ2-7	TRBD2	14	TRBV19	CASSIGGGDYEQYF	TGTGCCAGTAGTATCGGCGGGGGAGACTACGAGCAGTACTTC
few	TRBJ2-1	-	13	TRBV5-5	CASSIDSWNEQFF	TGTGCCAGCTCCATCGACAGTTGGAATGAGCAGTTCTTC
once	TRBJ1-2	-	15	TRBV4-1	CASSQVFGSPYGYTF	TGCGCCAGCAGCCAAGTTTTCGGCAGCCCCTATGGCTACACCTTC
-	TRBJ2-1	TRBD2	15	TRBV11-3	CASSVTSGILNEQFF	TGTGCCAGCAGTGTCACTAGCGGGATCCTGAATGAGCAGTTCTTC
-	TRBJ2-1	-	14	TRBV11-3	CASSPDWGGNEQFF	TGTGCCAGCAGCCCGGATTGGGGTGGGAATGAGCAGTTCTTC
few	TRBJ1-2	-	14	TRBV6-2/TRBV6-3	CASSYSEGVSGYTF	TGTGCCAGCAGTTACTCGGAGGGTGTTTCGGGCTACACCTTC
-	TRBJ1-1	-	12	TRBV29-1	CSVYVVNTEAFF	TGCAGCGTTTACGTAGTTAACACTGAAGCTTTCTTT
-	TRBJ1-1	-	14	TRBV7-9	CASSLVGVNTEAFF	TGTGCCAGCAGCTTAGTGGGGGTGAACACTGAAGCTTTCTTT